These T cell receptor beta chains were read from a single sample in a study of blood T cell repertoires in COVID-19. This table comes from immunoSEQ multiplex PCR, and its TCRdb copy is limited to in-frame clones, with some not included. The sample holds 71,000 or so clones, 90% seen once. The source material was peripheral blood. These receptors were obtained from a woman younger than 30 with acute or convalescent COVID-19. The CDR3 runs from the conserved cysteine through the conserved F or W. The D gene is left open where the match is weak. Size values are once, few and many counts, or a class for expanded clones, and some rows have none.

CDR3 protein,CDR3 DNA,D gene,clone size,V gene,J gene
CASSPSSGSVVDTQYF,TGTGCCAGCAGCCCGTCTAGCGGGAGTGTTGTGGATACGCAGTATTTT,TRBD2,-,TRBV28,TRBJ2-3
CASTGAGEKLFF,TGTGCCAGTACAGGGGCAGGGGAAAAACTGTTTTTT,TRBD1,-,TRBV2,TRBJ1-4
CASSPRGSGANVLTF,TGTGCCAGCAGCCCAAGGGGCTCTGGGGCCAACGTCCTGACTTTC,-,-,TRBV7-6,TRBJ2-6
CASRLENRDRDLNQPQHF,TGTGCCAGCCGCCTAGAGAACCGGGACAGGGATTTGAATCAGCCCCAGCATTTT,TRBD1,-,TRBV27,TRBJ1-5
CASKGDWGQEFSAEAFF,TGTGCCAGCAAAGGGGATTGGGGACAAGAATTTAGTGCTGAAGCTTTCTTT,-,-,TRBV2,TRBJ1-1
CASSSRTSGGTDTQYF,TGTGCCAGCAGTTCCCGGACTAGCGGGGGCACAGATACGCAGTATTTT,TRBD2,-,TRBV6-5,TRBJ2-3
CASSLVRAYYNEQFF,TGTGCCAGCAGCCTCGTGCGGGCCTACTACAATGAGCAGTTCTTC,-,-,TRBV5-5,TRBJ2-1
CASSQVTANEKLFF,TGCGCCAGCAGCCAAGTGACAGCTAATGAAAAACTGTTTTTT,-,-,TRBV4-1,TRBJ1-4
CASSLEGDNNYGYTF,TGTGCCAGCAGCTTAGAGGGGGACAACAACTATGGCTACACCTTC,-,once,TRBV11-2,TRBJ1-2
CAWSVRGGDSPLHF,TGTGCCTGGAGTGTCCGTGGCGGAGATTCACCCCTCCACTTT,-,once,TRBV30,TRBJ1-6
CASTLAVAYEQYF,TGTGCCAGTACACTAGCGGTGGCCTACGAGCAGTACTTC,TRBD2,-,TRBV6-5,TRBJ2-7
CASSLGGTNYGYTF,TGTGCCAGCAGCTTGGGAGGAACTAACTATGGCTACACCTTC,-,once,TRBV9,TRBJ1-2
CASSLVTGRYGYTF,TGTGCCAGCAGCTTGGTGACAGGGCGGTATGGCTACACCTTC,TRBD1,-,TRBV5-6,TRBJ1-2
CASRKDGRGYNEQFF,TGTGCCAGTAGGAAAGACGGGAGGGGTTACAATGAGCAGTTCTTC,TRBD2,-,TRBV19,TRBJ2-1
CATSRDRVYGYTF,TGTGCCACCAGCAGAGATCGGGTTTACGGCTACACCTTC,-,-,TRBV15,TRBJ1-2
CASNFKSPGYTF,TGCGCCAGCAACTTCAAAAGCCCCGGCTACACCTTC,-,-,TRBV10-1,TRBJ1-2
CSASNRDRGFQPQHF,TGCAGTGCTAGTAACCGGGACAGGGGTTTTCAGCCCCAGCATTTT,TRBD1,-,TRBV20-1,TRBJ1-5
CASSFSGGATIQYF,TGTGCCAGCAGCTTTAGCGGGGGGGCCACCATTCAGTACTTC,TRBD2,few,TRBV5-8,TRBJ2-4
CASSPGQATSGNTIYF,TGTGCCAGCAGCCCAGGACAGGCGACCTCTGGAAACACCATATATTTT,TRBD1,-,TRBV9,TRBJ1-3
CASSQLNEQFF,TGTGCCAGCTCACAACTAAATGAGCAGTTCTTC,-,-,TRBV18,TRBJ2-1
CASSLDNSYEQYF,TGTGCCAGCAGCTTGGACAATTCCTACGAGCAGTACTTC,-,-,TRBV5-6,TRBJ2-7
CASSFGGANYGYTF,TGTGCCAGCAGTTTTGGGGGGGCAAACTATGGCTACACCTTC,-,-,TRBV28,TRBJ1-2
CASSPKTDPEQFF,TGTGCCAGCAGCCCGAAAACAGATCCGGAGCAGTTCTTC,-,few,TRBV7-9,TRBJ2-1
CASSHRDRGNTIYF,TGTGCCAGCAGCCACCGGGACAGAGGAAACACCATATATTTT,TRBD1,-,TRBV7-9,TRBJ1-3
CSVRPQGTNTEAFF,TGCAGCGTTCGACCGCAGGGGACCAACACTGAAGCTTTCTTT,-,-,TRBV29-1,TRBJ1-1
CASSIPGRLAAGANVLTF,TGTGCCAGTAGTATTCCCGGGAGGCTAGCGGCTGGGGCCAACGTCCTGACTTTC,TRBD2,-,TRBV19,TRBJ2-6
CASSFRDEQYF,TGCGCCAGCAGCTTCCGGGACGAGCAGTACTTC,-,-,TRBV5-1,TRBJ2-7
CASSSGFQPQHF,TGTGCCAGCAGTTCAGGGTTTCAGCCCCAGCATTTT,-,-,TRBV7-8,TRBJ1-5
CASSQGQRTDTQYF,TGCGCCAGCAGCCAGGGACAGCGCACAGATACGCAGTATTTT,TRBD1,-,TRBV4-3,TRBJ2-3